Included here is one TCR beta chain sequence, with context. Its antigen is unidentified. A second PCR, run for roughly 7 to 12 cycles, used a sample-barcoded 5' primer plus a J-beta primer mix. Each cDNA molecule was tagged by a template-switch adaptor that had 12 random nucleotides. Each CDR3 protein gets one entry after TCRdb re-called the 5' RACE reads with MiXCR. The sample gives around 1.5 million distinct CDR3 sequences, roughly 32% of which show up once; approximately 11% is in the top ten. This entry comes from a study of blood T cells in healthy people across ages. Study-level findings and limits: Estimated diversity across one million T cells was deemed an underestimate. Because sorting was not performed, PBMCs prevented conclusive naive versus antigen-experienced comparison.

Between the trimmed V and J ends, which lost 0 bases and 7 bases, there was a span of 12 bases. Per germline, CDR1 MNHEY and CDR2 SVGAGI. This CDR3 has 15 amino acids. The chain carries TRBV6-5 and TRBJ1-4, with D hard to call. The sequence derives from a woman in her 30s in good health. Sequenced sample: blood. In DNA form, the CDR3 reads TGTGCCAGCAGTTACTCGAAGGCGCGACCTGAAAAACTGTTTTTT. Translating it yields CASSYSKARPEKLFF.